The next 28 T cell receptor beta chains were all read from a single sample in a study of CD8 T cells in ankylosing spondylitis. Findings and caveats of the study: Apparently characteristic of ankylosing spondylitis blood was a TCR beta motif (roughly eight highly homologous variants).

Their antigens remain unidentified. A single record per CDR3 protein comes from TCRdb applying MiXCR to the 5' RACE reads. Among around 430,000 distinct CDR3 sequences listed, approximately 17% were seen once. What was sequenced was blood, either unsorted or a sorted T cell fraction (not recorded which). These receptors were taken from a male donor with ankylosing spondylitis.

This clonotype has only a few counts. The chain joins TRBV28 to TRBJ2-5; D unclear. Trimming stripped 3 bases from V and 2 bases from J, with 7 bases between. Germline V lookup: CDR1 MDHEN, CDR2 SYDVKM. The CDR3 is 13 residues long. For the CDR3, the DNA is TGTGCCAGCAGTTTCTCAGCGCAAGAGACCCAGTACTTC. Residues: CASSFSAQETQYF.

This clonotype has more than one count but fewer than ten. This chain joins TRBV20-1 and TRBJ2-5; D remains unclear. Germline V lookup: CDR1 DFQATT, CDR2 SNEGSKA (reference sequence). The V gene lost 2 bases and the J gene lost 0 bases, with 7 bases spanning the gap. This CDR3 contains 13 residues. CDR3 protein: CSARPGYQETQYF. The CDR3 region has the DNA TGCAGTGCTAGACCTGGGTACCAAGAGACCCAGTACTTC.

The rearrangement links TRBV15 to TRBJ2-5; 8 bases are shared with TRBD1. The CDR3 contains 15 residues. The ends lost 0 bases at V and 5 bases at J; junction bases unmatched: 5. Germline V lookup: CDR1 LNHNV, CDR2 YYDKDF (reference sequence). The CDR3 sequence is CATSREPGGGETQYF. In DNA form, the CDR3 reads TGTGCCACCAGCAGAGAACCAGGGGGCGGGGAGACCCAGTACTTC.

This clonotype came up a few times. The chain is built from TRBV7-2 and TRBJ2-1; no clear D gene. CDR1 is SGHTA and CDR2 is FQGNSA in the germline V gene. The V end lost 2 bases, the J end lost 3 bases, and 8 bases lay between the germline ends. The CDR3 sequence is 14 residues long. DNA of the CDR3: TGTGCCAGCAGCTTAATACACCTCTACAATGAGCAGTTCTTC. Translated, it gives CASSLIHLYNEQFF.

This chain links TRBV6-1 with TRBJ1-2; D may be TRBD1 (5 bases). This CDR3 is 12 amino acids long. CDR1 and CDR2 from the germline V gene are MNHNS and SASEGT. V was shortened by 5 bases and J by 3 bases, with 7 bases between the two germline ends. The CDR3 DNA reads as TGTGCCAGCAGTCAGGGCCACTATGGCTACACCTTC. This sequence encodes CASSQGHYGYTF.

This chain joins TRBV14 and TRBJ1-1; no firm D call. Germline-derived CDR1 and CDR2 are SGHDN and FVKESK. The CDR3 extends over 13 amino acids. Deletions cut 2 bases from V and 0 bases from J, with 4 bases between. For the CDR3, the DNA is TGTGCCAGCAGCCAATATATGAACACTGAAGCTTTCTTT. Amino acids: CASSQYMNTEAFF.

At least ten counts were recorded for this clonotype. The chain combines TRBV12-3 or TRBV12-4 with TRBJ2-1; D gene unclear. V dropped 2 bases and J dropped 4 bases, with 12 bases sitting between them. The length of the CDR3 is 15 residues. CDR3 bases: TGTGCCAGCAGTTTATCTGGGCGAGCATACAATGAGCAGTTCTTC. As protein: CASSLSGRAYNEQFF.

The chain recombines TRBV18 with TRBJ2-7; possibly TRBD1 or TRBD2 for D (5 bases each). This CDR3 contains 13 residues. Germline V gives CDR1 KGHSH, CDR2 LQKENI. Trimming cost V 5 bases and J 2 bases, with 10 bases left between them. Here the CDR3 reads CASSNRGPYEQYF. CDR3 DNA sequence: TGTGCCAGCTCAAACCGGGGCCCCTACGAGCAGTACTTC.

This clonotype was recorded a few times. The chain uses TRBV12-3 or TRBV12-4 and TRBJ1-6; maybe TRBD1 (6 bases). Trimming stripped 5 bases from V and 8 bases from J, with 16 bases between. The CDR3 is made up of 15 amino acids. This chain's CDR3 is CASSRDIWVDSPLHF. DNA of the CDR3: TGTGCCAGCAGTCGGGACATCTGGGTGGATTCACCCCTCCACTTT.

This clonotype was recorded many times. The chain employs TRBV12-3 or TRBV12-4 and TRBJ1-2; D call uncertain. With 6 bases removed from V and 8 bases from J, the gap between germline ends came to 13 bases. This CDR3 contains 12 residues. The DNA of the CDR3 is TGTGCCAGCAGCCCCACAAGTCGGGGCTACACCTTC. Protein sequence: CASSPTSRGYTF.

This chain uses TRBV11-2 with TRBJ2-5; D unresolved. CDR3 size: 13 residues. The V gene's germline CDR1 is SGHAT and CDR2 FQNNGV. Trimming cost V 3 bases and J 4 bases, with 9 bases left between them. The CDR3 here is CASSLGRRETQYF. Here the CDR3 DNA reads TGTGCCAGCAGCTTGGGTCGGCGAGAGACCCAGTACTTC. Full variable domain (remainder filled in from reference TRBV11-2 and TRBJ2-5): EAGVAQSPRYKIIEKRQSVAFWCNPISGHATLYWYQQILGQGPKLLIQFQNNGVVDDSQLPKDRFSAERLKGVDSTLKIQPAKLEDSAVYLCASSLGRRETQYFGPGTRLLVL.

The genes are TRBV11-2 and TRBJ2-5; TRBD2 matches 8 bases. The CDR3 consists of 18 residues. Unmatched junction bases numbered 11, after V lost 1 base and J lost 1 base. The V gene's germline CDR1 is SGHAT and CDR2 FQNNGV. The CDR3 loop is CASSLVSAGGGFQETQYF. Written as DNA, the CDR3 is TGTGCCAGCAGCTTAGTCTCCGCGGGCGGGGGGTTCCAAGAGACCCAGTACTTC.

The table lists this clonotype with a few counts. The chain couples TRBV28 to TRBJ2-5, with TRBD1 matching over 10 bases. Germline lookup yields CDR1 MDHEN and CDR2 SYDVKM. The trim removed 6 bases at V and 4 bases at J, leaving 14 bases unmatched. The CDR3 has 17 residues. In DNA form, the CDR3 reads TGTGCCAGCAGCCCAAATCCGCTGACAGGGGGCCTAGAGACCCAGTACTTC. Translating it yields CASSPNPLTGGLETQYF.

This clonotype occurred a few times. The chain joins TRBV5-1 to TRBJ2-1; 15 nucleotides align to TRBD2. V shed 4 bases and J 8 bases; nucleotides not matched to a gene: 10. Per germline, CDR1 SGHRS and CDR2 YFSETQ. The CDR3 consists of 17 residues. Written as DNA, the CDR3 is TGCGCCAGCAGCCCCCGGACTAGCGGGGGGGGTGGCGATGAGCAGTTCTTC. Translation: CASSPRTSGGGGDEQFF. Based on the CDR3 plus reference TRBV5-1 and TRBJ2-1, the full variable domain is KAGVTQTPRYLIKTRGQQVTLSCSPISGHRSVSWYQQTPGQGLQFLFEYFSETQRNKGNFPGRFSGRQFSNSRSEMNVSTLELGDSALYLCASSPRTSGGGGDEQFFGPGTRLTVL.

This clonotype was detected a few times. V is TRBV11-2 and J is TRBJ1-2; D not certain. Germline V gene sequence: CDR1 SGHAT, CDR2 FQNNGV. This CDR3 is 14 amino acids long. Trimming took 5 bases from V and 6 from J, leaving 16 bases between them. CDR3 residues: CASSEREGRDGYTF. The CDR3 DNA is TGTGCCAGCAGCGAAAGGGAAGGAAGAGATGGCTACACCTTC. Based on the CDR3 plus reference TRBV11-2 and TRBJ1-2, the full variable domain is EAGVAQSPRYKIIEKRQSVAFWCNPISGHATLYWYQQILGQGPKLLIQFQNNGVVDDSQLPKDRFSAERLKGVDSTLKIQPAKLEDSAVYLCASSEREGRDGYTFGSGTRLTVV.

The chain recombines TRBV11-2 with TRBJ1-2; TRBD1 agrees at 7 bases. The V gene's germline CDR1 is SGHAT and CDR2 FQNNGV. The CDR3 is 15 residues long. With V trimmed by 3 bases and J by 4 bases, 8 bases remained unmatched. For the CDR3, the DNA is TGTGCCAGCAGCTTGTCGGCAGGGGGTGCCTATGGCTACACCTTC. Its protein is CASSLSAGGAYGYTF.

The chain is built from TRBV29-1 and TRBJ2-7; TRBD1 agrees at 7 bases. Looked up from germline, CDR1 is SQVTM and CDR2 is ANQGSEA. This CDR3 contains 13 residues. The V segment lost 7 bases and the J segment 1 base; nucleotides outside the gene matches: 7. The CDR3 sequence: CSGKKTGSYEQYF. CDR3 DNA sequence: TGCAGCGGCAAGAAGACAGGGTCCTACGAGCAGTACTTC.

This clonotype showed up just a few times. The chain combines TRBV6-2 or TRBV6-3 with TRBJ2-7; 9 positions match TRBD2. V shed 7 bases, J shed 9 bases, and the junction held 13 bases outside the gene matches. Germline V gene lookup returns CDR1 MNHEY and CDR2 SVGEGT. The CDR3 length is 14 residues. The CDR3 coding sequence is TGTGCCAGCACCCAAACTATGCGGGAGGGACGGCAGTACTTC. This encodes CASTQTMREGRQYF.

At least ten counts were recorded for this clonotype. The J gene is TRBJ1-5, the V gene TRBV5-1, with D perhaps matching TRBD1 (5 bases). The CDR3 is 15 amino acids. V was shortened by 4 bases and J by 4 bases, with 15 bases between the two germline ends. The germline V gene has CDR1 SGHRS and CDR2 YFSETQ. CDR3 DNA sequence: TGCGCCAGCAGCCCGGACCTTGGGGGTAATCAGCCCCAGCATTTT. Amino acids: CASSPDLGGNQPQHF.

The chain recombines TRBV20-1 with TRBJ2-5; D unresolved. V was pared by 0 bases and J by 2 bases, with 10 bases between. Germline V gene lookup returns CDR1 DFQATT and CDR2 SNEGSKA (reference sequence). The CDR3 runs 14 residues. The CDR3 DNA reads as TGCAGTGCTAGAGATCTCGTCTTACAAGAGACCCAGTACTTC. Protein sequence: CSARDLVLQETQYF.

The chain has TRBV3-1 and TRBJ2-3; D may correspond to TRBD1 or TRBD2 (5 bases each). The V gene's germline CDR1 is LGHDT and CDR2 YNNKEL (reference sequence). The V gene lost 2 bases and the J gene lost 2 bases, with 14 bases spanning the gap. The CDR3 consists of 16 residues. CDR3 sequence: CASSQRGVGNTDTQYF. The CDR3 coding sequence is TGTGCCAGCAGCCAACGAGGGGTGGGGAACACAGATACGCAGTATTTT.

The CDR3 region is CASSEALATSYNEQFF. CDR3 nucleotide sequence: TGTGCCAGCAGTGAAGCGTTGGCAACCTCCTACAATGAGCAGTTCTTC. This chain uses TRBV2 with TRBJ2-1; the D is unclear. Germline V lookup: CDR1 SNHLY, CDR2 FYNNEI. The CDR3 runs to 16 residues. V was clipped by 0 bases and J by 0 bases, with 9 bases between them.

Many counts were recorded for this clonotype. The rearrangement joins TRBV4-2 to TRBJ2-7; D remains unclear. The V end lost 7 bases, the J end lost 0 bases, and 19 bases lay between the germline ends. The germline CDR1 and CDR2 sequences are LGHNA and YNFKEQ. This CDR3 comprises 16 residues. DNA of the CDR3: TGTGCCAGCACTCAAGAATATCCCCTAAGCTCCTACGAGCAGTACTTC. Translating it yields CASTQEYPLSSYEQYF.

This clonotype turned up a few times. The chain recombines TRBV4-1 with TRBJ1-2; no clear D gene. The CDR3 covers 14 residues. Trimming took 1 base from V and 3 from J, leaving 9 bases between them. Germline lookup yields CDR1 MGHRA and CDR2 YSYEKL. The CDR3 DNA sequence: TGCGCCAGCAGCCAAGCTCCCGGGGACTATGGCTACACCTTC. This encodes CASSQAPGDYGYTF.

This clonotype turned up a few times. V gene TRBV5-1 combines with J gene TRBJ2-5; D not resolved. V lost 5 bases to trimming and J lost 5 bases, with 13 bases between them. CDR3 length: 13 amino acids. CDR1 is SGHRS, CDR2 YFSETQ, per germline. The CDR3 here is CASSFGSLETQYF. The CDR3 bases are TGCGCCAGCAGTTTCGGCTCCCTGGAGACCCAGTACTTC.

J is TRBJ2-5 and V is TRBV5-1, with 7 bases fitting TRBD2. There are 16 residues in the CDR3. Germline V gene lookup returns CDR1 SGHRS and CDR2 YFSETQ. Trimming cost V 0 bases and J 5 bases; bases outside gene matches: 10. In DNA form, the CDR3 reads TGCGCCAGCAGCTTGGGCCCGACTAGCTCCCAGGAGACCCAGTACTTC. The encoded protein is CASSLGPTSSQETQYF.

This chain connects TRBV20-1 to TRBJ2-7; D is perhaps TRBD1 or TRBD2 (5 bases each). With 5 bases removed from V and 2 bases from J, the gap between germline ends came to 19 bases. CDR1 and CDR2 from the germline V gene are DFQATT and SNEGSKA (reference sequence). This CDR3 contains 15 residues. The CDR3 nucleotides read TGCAGTGCTGGGGGTTCACATAGAGGACCCTACGAGCAGTACTTC. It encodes CSAGGSHRGPYEQYF.

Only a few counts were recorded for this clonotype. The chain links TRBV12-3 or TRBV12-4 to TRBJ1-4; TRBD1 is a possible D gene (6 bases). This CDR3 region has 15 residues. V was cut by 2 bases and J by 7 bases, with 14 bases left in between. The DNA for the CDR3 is TGTGCCAGCAGTTTATGGGGGCCGGGGGGTGAAAAACTGTTTTTT. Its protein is CASSLWGPGGEKLFF.